What follows is one T cell receptor beta chain and its context. Antigen: not known. This record belongs to a study of T cell repertoires in cytomegalovirus infection. MiXCR, run by TCRdb on the reads, gives a single entry per CDR3 protein. The table records approximately 990,000 distinct CDR3 sequences, 30% to 40% of them present only once. Germline CDR1 and CDR2: MGHRA and YSYEKL. CDR3 length: 16 amino acids. V was clipped by 4 bases and J by 3 bases; unmatched bases: 8. The rearrangement uses TRBV4-1 and TRBJ1-1; TRBD1 aligns across 10 bases. The source material was cultured CD8+ T cells from PBMCs, sampled from culture after CMV antigen stimulation. The receptor was isolated from a human donor in good health (CMV status not recorded). Some clones in this sample may be carry-over from other donors' samples. CDR3 bases: TGCGCCAGCAGCCCCGGGACAGGGGCGGAGGACACTGAAGCTTTCTTT. It translates to CASSPGTGAEDTEAFF.